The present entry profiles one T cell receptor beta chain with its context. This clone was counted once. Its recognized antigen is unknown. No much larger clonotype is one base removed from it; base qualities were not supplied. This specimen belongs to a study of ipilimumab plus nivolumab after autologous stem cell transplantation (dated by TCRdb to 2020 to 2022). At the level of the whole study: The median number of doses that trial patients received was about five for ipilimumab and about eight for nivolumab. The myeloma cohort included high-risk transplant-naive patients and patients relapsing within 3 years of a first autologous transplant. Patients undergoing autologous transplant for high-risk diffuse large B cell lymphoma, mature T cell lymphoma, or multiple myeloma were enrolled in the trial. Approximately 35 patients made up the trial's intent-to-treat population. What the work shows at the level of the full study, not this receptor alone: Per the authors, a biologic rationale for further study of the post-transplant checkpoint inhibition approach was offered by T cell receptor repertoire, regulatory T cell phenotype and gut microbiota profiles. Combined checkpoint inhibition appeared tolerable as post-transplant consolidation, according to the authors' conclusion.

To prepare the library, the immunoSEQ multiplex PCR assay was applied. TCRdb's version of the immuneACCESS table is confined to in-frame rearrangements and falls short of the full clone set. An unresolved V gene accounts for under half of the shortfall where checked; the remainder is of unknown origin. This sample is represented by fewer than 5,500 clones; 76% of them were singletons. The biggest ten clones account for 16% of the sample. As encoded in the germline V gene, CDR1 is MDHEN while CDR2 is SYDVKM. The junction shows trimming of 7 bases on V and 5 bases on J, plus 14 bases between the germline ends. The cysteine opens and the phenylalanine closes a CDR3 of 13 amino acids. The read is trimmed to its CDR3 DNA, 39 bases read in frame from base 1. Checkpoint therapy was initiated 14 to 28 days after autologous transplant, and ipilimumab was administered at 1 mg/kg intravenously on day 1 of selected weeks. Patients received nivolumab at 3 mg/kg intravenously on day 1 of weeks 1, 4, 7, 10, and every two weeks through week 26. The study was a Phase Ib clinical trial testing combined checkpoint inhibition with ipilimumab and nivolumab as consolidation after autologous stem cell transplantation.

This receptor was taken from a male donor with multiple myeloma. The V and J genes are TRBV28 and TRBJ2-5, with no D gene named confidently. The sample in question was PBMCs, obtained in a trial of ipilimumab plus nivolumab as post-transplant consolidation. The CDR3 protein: CASNFRRVETQYF. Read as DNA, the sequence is TGTGCCAGCAATTTTAGAAGGGTTGAGACCCAGTACTTC.